This T cell receptor beta chain stems from a study of T-cell reconstitution after alpha-beta-depleted transplantation in children. Whole-study results and caveats: Diversity and T-cell counts at one year after transplant derived mostly from new T cells. After transplant, high TCRbeta diversity at day 60 in some patients arose from surviving recipient T cells and thymic progenitors. After transplant, at about two months, alpha-beta T cells were reportedly derived from several hundred expanded graft clones.

Per germline, CDR1 SNHLY and CDR2 FYNNEI. The CDR3 has 15 amino acids. V was shortened by 7 bases and J by 0 bases, with 13 bases between the two germline ends. This clonotype was found a few times. Its antigen is as yet unknown. For TCRbeta, the library was prepared with unique molecular identifiers. Via MiXCR, TCRdb re-called the PCR reads, giving one row per CDR3 protein. The table lists some 26,000 distinct CDR3 sequences, roughly 19% of them singletons, with 35% in the top ten. This sequence originates from a male patient under 10 years old who had a stem cell transplant for acute lymphoblastic leukemia, so the T cells may come from the graft donor. Sample: PBMCs, mostly from graft donor cells, taken 60 days after TCRalphabeta/CD19-depleted stem cell transplant. This chain joins TRBV2 and TRBJ2-1; D not resolved. This CDR3 reads CASNGSPSSYNEQFF. The CDR3 nucleotides are TGTGCCAGCAACGGGTCCCCGAGCTCCTACAATGAGCAGTTCTTC. The full variable domain, rest sourced from reference TRBV2 and TRBJ2-1, is EPEVTQTPSHQVTQMGQEVILRCVPISNHLYFYWYRQILGQKVEFLVSFYNNEISEKSEIFDDQFSVERPDGSNFTLKIRSTKLEDSAMYFCASNGSPSSYNEQFFGPGTRLTVL.